This TCR beta chain was sequenced during a study of T-cell memory formation after mild COVID-19. Background on the study: There were largely donor-specific TCR clusters.

General study findings and limits: Those CD4+ clones that contracted were mainly in CM and EM (CD8+ ones in EMRA). Later expanders leaned toward CD4+, whereas clones contracting from day 15 to 85 were balanced CD4/CD8.

The germline V and J ends were trimmed by 0 bases and 8 bases, with 14 bases remaining between them. The germline CDR1 and CDR2 sequences are LGHNA and YSLEER. The CDR3 totals 15 residues. Concerning this clonotype: No antigen is known for it.

Constant-segment-primed 5'RACE gave TCR alpha and TCR beta cDNA libraries with sample barcodes and UMIs. TCRdb reanalysed the 5' RACE reads using MiXCR and keeps one entry per CDR3 protein. This table holds roughly 100,000 distinct CDR3 sequences, approximately 15% found once. This chain uses TRBV4-3 with TRBJ2-1, with a tentative D call TRBD1 (5 bases). The specimen sequenced was PBMCs or a T cell subset sorted from them (not recorded which). The clonotype originates from an adult woman who had mild COVID-19 (a few samples of this study predate the infection). Cell type and time point are not known. The DNA for the CDR3 is TGCGCCAGCAGCCAAGATTACTATAGCAGGGATGAGCAGTTCTTC. Translating it yields CASSQDYYSRDEQFF.